This TCR beta chain stems from a study of OX40 agonist ivuxolimab in advanced cancers. Overall study: Dose-escalation patients had hepatocellular carcinoma, melanoma, renal cell or head and neck cancer. At approximately 80% male, the cohort had a mean age of roughly 60 years, ranging from about 23 to 79. Findings and caveats of the study: CD8+ T cells averaged more expanded clones than CD4+. Partial responders dosed at 0.1-3.0 mg/kg displayed clonal expansion ranking among the lowest.

Profiling relied on immunoSEQ multiplex PCR, and the TCRdb table lists in-frame clones only, not all of them. Of 35,000 to 40,000 clones listed, 89% were seen once; the top ten hold about 43%. In regard to this clone: The antigen remains unidentified.

V was cut by 5 bases and J by 2 bases, with 9 bases left in between. This CDR3 has 13 residues. Germline V lookup: CDR1 MDHEN, CDR2 SYDVKM. The gene calls are TRBV28 and TRBJ1-2, with D tentatively TRBD1 (5 bases). The TCR sequence derives from an adult with an advanced solid tumor such as melanoma, head and neck, liver or kidney cancer. The sequencing here drew on CD4+ or CD8+ T cells sorted from blood, taken in a trial of the OX40 agonist ivuxolimab. The CDR3 DNA is TGTGCCAGCAGTCCTCCAGGGAACTATGGCTACACCTTC. Amino acid sequence: CASSPPGNYGYTF.